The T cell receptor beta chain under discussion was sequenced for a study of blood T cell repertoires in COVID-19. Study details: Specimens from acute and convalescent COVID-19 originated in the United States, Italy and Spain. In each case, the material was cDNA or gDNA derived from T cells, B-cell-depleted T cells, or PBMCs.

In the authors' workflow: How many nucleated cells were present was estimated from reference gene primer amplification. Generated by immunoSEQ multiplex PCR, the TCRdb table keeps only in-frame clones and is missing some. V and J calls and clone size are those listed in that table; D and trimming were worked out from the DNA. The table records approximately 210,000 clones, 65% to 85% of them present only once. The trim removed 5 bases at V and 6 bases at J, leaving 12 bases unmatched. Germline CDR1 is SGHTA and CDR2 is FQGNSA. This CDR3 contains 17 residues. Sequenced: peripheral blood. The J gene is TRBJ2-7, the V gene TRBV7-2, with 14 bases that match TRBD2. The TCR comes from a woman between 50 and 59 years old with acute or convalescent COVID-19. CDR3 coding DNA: TGTGCCAGCAGCATCGGGACTAGCGGGAGCCTCGAGTGCGAGCAGTACTTC. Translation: CASSIGTSGSLECEQYF.